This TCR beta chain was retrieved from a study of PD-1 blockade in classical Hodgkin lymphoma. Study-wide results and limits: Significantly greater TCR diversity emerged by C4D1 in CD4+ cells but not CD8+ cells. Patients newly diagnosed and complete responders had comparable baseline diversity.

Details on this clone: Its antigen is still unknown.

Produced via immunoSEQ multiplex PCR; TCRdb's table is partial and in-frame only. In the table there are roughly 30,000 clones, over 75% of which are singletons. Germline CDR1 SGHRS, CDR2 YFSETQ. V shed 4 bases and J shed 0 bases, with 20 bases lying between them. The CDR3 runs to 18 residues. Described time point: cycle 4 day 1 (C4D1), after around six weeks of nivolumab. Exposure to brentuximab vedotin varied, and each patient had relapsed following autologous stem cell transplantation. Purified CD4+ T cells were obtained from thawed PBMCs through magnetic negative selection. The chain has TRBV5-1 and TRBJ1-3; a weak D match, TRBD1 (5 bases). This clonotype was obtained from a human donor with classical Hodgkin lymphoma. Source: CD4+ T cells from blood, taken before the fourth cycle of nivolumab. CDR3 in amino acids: CASSNGDHGVDSGNTIYF. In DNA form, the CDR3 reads TGCGCCAGCAGCAATGGGGACCACGGCGTAGACTCTGGAAACACCATATATTTT.